The T cell receptor beta chain described here comes from a study of radiation and T cells in renal cell carcinoma. General study findings and limits: From baseline, blood top tumor clonotypes peaked at 2 weeks post-radiation.

On this clone itself: The target antigen is unknown.

Time point noted: baseline pretreatment blood. Noted treatment: 15 Gy SBRT to primary tumor, nephrectomy 4 weeks later. Blood was sampled at baseline, 2 weeks and 4 weeks after SBRT. In germline, CDR1 is SGHRS, CDR2 YFSETQ. The ends were cut back, 0 bases at V and 0 bases at J, with 8 bases in the middle. The length of the CDR3 is 15 residues. The table came from immunoSEQ multiplex PCR; TCRdb's copy has only in-frame clones and leaves some out. This sample has 150,000 or so clones; roughly 90% occur once, and the top ten carry approximately 4%. V gene TRBV5-1 combines with J gene TRBJ2-3; tentatively, D is TRBD1 or TRBD2 (5 bases each). The input for sequencing was blood, taken from a patient whose treatment included radiotherapy and nephrectomy. The receptor's source is a woman between 65 and 79 years old with renal cell carcinoma. CDR3 nucleotide sequence: TGCGCCAGCAGCTTGGATGGGACCAGCACAGATACGCAGTATTTT. It yields the protein CASSLDGTSTDTQYF. The full variable domain, in which reference TRBV5-1 and TRBJ2-3 provide the parts outside the CDR3, is KAGVTQTPRYLIKTRGQQVTLSCSPISGHRSVSWYQQTPGQGLQFLFEYFSETQRNKGNFPGRFSGRQFSNSRSEMNVSTLELGDSALYLCASSLDGTSTDTQYFGPGTRLTVL.